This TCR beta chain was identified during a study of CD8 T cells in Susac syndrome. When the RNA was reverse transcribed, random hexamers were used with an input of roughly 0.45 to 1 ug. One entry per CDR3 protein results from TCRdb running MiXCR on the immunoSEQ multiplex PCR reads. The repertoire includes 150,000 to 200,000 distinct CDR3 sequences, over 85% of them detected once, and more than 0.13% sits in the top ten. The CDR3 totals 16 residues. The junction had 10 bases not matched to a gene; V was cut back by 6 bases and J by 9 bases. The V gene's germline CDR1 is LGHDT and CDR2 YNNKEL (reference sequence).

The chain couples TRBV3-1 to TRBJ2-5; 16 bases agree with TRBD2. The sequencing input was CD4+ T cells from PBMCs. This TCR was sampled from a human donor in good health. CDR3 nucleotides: TGTGCCAGCAGTCGGGGACTAGCGGGGGGGACCGGGGCCCAGTACTTC. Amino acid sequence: CASSRGLAGGTGAQYF.